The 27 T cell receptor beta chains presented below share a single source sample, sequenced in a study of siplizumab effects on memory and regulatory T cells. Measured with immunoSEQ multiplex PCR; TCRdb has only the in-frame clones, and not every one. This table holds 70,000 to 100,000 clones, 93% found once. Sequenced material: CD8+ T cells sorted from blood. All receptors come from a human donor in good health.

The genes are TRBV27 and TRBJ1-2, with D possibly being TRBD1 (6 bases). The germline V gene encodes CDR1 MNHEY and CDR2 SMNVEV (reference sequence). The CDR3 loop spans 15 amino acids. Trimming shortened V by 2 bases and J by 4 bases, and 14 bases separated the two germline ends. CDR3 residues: CASSLGASGAYGYTF. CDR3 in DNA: TGTGCCAGCAGTTTAGGGGCATCAGGGGCCTATGGCTACACCTTC.

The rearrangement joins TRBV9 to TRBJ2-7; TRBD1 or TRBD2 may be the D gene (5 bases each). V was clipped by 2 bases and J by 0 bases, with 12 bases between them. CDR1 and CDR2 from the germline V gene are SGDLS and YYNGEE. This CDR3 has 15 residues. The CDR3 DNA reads TGTGCCAGCAGCGTCTCCGGGACGCCCTCCTACGAGCAGTACTTC. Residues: CASSVSGTPSYEQYF.

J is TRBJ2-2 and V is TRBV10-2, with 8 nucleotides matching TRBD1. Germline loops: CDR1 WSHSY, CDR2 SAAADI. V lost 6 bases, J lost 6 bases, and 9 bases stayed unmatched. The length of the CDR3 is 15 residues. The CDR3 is CASRALDRDAGELFF. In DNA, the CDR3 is TGCGCCAGCAGGGCACTGGACAGGGACGCCGGGGAGCTGTTTTTT.

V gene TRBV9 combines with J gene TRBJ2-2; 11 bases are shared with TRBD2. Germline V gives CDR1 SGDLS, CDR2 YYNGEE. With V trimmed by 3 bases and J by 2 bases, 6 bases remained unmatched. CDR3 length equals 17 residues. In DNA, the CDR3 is TGTGCCAGCAGCGCCCGACTAGCGGGGACTAACACCGGGGAGCTGTTTTTT. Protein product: CASSARLAGTNTGELFF.

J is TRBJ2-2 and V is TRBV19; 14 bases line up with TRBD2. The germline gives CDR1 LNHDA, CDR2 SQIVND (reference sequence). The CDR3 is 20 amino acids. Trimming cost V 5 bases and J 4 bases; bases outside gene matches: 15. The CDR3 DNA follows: TGTGCCAGTAGTGCTGGGACTAGCGGGAGTTATCAATTGTTCACCGGGGAGCTGTTTTTT. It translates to CASSAGTSGSYQLFTGELFF.

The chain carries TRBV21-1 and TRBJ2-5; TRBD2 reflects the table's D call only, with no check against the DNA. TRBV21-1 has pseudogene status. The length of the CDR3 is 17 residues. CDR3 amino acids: CASSKPRPGLIQETQYF. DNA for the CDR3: TGTGCCAGCAGCAAACCGCGGCCAGGACTTATCCAAGAGACCCAGTACTTC.

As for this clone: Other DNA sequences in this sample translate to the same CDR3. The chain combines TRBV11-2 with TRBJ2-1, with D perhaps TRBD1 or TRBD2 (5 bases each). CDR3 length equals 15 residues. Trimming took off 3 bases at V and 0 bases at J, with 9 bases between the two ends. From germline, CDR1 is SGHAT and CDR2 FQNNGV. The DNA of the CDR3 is TGTGCCAGCAGCTTTGAGGGGAGCTCCTACAATGAGCAGTTCTTC. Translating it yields CASSFEGSSYNEQFF.

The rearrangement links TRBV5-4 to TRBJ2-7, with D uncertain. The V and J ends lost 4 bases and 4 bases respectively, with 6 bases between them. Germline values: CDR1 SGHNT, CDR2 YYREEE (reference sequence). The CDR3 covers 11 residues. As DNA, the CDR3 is TGTGCCAGCAGCGTCGGATACGAGCAGTACTTC. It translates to CASSVGYEQYF.

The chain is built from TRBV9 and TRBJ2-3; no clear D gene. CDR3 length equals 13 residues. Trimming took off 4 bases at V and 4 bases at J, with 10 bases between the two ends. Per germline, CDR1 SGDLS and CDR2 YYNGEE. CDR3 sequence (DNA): TGTGCCAGCAGCCAATTCACGTCAGATACGCAGTATTTT. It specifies CASSQFTSDTQYF.

CDR3: CASSHGLAGDTDTQYF. CDR3 coding DNA: TGTGCCAGCAGCCACGGACTAGCGGGAGATACCGATACGCAGTATTTT. The V call is TRBV7-3, the J call TRBJ2-3; TRBD2 matches 13 bases. Germline-derived CDR1 and CDR2 are SGHTA and FQGTGA. The CDR3 is made up of 16 amino acids. After removal of 5 bases from V and 6 bases from J, the junction contained 8 bases not matched to a gene.

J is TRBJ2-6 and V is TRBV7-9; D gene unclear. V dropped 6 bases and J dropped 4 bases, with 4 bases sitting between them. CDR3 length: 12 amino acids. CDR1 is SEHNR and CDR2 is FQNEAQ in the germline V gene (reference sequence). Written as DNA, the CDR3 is TGTGCCAGCAGTCGAGGGGCCAACGTCCTGACTTTC. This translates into CASSRGANVLTF.

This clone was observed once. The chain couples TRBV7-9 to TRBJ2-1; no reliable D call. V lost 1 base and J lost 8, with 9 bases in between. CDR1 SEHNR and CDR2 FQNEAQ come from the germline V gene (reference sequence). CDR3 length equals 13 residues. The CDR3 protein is CASSLVRGDEQFF. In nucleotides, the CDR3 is TGTGCCAGCAGCTTAGTACGCGGCGATGAGCAGTTCTTC.

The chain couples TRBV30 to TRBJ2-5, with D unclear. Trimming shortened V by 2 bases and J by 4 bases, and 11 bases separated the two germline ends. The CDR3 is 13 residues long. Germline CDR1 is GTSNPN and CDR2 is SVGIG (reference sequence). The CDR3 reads CAWSLGSRETQYF. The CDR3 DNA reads TGTGCCTGGAGTCTGGGGTCGCGAGAGACCCAGTACTTC.

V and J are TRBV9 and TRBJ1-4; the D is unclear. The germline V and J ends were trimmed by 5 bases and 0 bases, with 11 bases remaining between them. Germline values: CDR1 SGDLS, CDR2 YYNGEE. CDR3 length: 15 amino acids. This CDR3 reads CASSEESATNEKLFF. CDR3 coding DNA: TGTGCCAGCAGTGAAGAAAGTGCAACTAATGAAAAACTGTTTTTT. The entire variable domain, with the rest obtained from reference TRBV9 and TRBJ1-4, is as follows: DSGVTQTPKHLITATGQRVTLRCSPRSGDLSVYWYQQSLDQGLQFLIQYYNGEERAKGNILERFSAQQFPDLHSELNLSSLELGDSALYFCASSEESATNEKLFFGSGTQLSVL.

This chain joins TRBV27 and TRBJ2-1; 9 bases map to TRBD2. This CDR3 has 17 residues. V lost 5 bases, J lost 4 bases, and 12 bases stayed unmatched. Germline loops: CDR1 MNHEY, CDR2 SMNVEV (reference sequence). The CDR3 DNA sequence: TGTGCCAGCAGTCCCCTTGGGGCGGGAGGGGGGTACAATGAGCAGTTCTTC. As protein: CASSPLGAGGGYNEQFF.

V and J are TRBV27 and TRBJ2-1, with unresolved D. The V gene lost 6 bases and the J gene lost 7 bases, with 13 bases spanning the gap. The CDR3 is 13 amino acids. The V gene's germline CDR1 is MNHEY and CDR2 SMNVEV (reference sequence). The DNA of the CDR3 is TGTGCCAGCAGCCCGATCAATCGGAATGAGCAGTTCTTC. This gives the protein CASSPINRNEQFF.

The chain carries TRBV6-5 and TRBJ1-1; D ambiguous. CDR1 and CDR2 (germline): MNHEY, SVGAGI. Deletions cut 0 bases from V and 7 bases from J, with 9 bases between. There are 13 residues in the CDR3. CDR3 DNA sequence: TGTGCCAGCAGTTACTCTGGGAGGAGTGAAGCTTTCTTT. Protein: CASSYSGRSEAFF.

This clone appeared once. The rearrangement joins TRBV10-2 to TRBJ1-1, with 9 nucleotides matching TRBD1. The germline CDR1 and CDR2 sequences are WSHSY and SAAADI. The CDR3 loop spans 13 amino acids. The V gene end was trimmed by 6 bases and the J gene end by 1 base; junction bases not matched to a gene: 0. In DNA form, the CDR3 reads TGCGCCAGCAGACAGGGGGCGAACACTGAAGCTTTCTTT. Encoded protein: CASRQGANTEAFF.

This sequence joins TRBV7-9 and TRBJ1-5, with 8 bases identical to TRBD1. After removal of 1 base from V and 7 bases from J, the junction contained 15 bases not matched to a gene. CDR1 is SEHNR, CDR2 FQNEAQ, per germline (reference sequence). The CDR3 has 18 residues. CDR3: CASSLVVSGAGGGQPQHF. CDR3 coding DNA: TGTGCCAGCAGCTTAGTGGTATCTGGCGCAGGGGGCGGCCAGCCCCAGCATTTT.

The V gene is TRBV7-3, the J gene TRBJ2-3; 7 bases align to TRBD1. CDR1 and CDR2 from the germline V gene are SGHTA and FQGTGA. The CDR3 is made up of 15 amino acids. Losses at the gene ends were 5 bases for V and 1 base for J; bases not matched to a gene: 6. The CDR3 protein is CASSPYRGGTDTQYF. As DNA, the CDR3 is TGTGCCAGCAGCCCTTACAGGGGTGGCACAGATACGCAGTATTTT.

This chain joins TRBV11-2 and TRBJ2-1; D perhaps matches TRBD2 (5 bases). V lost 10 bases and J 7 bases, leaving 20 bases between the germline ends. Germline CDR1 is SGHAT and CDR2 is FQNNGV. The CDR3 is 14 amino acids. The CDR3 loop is CATKPGVLGNEQFF. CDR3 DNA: TGTGCCACAAAACCCGGGGTACTGGGGAATGAGCAGTTCTTC. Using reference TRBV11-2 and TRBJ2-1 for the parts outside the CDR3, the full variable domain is EAGVAQSPRYKIIEKRQSVAFWCNPISGHATLYWYQQILGQGPKLLIQFQNNGVVDDSQLPKDRFSAERLKGVDSTLKIQPAKLEDSAVYLCATKPGVLGNEQFFGPGTRLTVL.

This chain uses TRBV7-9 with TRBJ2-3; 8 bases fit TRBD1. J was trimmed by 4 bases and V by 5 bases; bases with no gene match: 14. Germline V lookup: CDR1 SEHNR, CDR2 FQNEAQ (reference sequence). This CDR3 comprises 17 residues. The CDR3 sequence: CASSPWGDRTKPDTQYF. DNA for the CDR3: TGTGCCAGCAGCCCGTGGGGGGACAGGACTAAACCAGATACGCAGTATTTT.

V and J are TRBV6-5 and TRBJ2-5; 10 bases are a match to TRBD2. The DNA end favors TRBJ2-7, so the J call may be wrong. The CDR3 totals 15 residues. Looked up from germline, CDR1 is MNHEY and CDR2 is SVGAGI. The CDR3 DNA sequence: TGTGCCAGCAGTTACCAGCGGGAGGGCTCCTACGAGCAGTACTTC. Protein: CASSYQREGSYEQYF.

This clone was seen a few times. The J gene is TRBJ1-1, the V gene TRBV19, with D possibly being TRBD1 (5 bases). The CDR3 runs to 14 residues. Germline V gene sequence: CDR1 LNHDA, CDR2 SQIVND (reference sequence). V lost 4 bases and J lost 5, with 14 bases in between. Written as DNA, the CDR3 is TGTGCCAGTAGTACCCGGGACGGTCCAACTGAAGCTTTCTTT. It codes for CASSTRDGPTEAFF.

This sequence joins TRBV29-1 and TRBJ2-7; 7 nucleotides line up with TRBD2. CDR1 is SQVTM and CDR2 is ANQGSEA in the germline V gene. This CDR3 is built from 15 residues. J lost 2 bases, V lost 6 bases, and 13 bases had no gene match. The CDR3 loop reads CSVLGVRGGTYEQYF. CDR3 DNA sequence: TGCAGCGTCCTCGGGGTGAGGGGAGGGACCTACGAGCAGTACTTC.

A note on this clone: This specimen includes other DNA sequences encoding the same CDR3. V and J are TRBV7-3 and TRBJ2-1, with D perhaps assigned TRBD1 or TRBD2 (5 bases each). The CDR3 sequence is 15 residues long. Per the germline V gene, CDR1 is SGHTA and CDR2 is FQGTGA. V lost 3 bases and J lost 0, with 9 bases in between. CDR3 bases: TGTGCCAGCAGCTTTTCAGGGAGCTCCTACAATGAGCAGTTCTTC. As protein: CASSFSGSSYNEQFF.

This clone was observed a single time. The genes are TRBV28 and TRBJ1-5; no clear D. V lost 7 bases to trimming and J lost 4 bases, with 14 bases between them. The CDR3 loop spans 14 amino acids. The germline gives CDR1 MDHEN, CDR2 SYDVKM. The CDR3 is CASTMWSLNQPQHF. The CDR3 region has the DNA TGTGCCAGCACCATGTGGAGTTTGAATCAGCCCCAGCATTTT.